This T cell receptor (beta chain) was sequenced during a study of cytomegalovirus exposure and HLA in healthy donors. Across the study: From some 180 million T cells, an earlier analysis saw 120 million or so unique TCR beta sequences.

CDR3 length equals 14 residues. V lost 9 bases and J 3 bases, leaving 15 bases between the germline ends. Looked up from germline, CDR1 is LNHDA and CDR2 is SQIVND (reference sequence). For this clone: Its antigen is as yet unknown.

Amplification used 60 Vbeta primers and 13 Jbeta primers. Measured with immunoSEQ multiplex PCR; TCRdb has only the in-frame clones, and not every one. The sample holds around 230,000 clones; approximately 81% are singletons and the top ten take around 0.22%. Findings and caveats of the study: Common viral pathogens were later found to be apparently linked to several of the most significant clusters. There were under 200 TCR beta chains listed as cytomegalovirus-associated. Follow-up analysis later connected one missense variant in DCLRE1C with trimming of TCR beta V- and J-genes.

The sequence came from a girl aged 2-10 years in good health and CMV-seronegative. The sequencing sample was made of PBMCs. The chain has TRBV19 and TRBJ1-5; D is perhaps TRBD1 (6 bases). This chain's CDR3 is CASRGGGPNQPQHF. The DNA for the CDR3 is TGTGCCAGCAGGGGAGGGGGTCCCAATCAGCCCCAGCATTTT.